These T cell receptor beta chains were read from a single sample in a study of blood T cell repertoires in COVID-19. Repertoires were generated with immunoSEQ multiplex PCR, while TCRdb's copy carries only in-frame clones and drops some. This table has 210,000 or so clones, 88% appearing once. Sample: peripheral blood. All receptors derive from a woman in her sixties or seventies with acute or convalescent COVID-19. Each CDR3 is given with its conserved first and last residue. The D gene is left open where the match is weak. Only some rows state a clone size, as once, few, many or a class for expanded clones.

TRBJ2-1	TRBV11-2	few	TRBD2	CASSRRGTSGGANEQFF	TGTGCCAGCAGCCGCCGTGGGACTAGCGGGGGGGCAAATGAGCAGTTCTTC
TRBJ2-1	TRBV4-1	once	NA	CASSQDLALGADYNEQFF	TGCGCCAGCAGCCAAGATCTTGCCTTGGGGGCAGACTACAATGAGCAGTTCTTC
TRBJ2-1	TRBV24-1	NA	NA	CATSDLVAVGVHPHDKQFF	TGTGCCACCAGTGATTTAGTAGCGGTCGGGGTGCACCCTCATGATAAGCAGTTCTTC
TRBJ2-1	TRBV18	NA	TRBD2	CASSLAGRAEEQFF	TGTGCCAGCTCACTGGCCGGGAGGGCCGAAGAGCAGTTCTTC
TRBJ2-5	TRBV9	NA	TRBD2	CASSVRRGTQETQYF	TGTGCCAGCAGCGTCCGGCGGGGGACCCAAGAGACCCAGTACTTC
TRBJ1-2	TRBV10-3	NA	NA	CAISESRGNGYTF	TGTGCCATCAGTGAGTCGAGAGGGAACGGCTACACCTTC
TRBJ1-6	TRBV2	NA	NA	CASIYREPQRGSPLHF	TGTGCCAGCATTTACAGGGAACCTCAGAGGGGTTCACCCCTCCACTTT
TRBJ1-6	TRBV25-1	NA	TRBD1	CASSELTGGQGSPLHF	TGTGCCAGCAGTGAATTAACAGGGGGCCAGGGTTCACCCCTCCACTTT
TRBJ1-2	TRBV3-1/TRBV3-2	few	NA	CASSHRSAAGSYTF	TGTGCCAGCAGCCATCGAAGCGCTGCGGGTAGCTACACCTTC
TRBJ1-6	TRBV6-1	NA	NA	CASSDRRSSYNSPLHF	TGTGCCAGCAGTGACAGGAGGAGCTCCTATAATTCACCCCTCCACTTT
TRBJ1-2	TRBV4-3	NA	NA	CASSQGPIDYSGYTF	TGCGCCAGCAGCCAAGGACCTATAGACTACAGTGGCTACACCTTC
TRBJ2-1	TRBV18	NA	NA	CASSPQLSSSYNEQFF	TGTGCCAGCTCTCCCCAACTATCGAGCTCCTACAATGAGCAGTTCTTC
TRBJ2-7	TRBV28	once	TRBD2	CASKGGTSGSYEQYF	TGTGCCAGCAAGGGGGGGACTAGCGGCTCCTACGAGCAGTACTTC
TRBJ2-1	TRBV6-5	NA	NA	CATLEYVGYNEQFF	TGTGCCACCTTGGAGTATGTCGGGTACAATGAGCAGTTCTTC
TRBJ1-6	TRBV5-6	NA	TRBD1	CASRKDRINSPLHF	TGTGCCAGTCGAAAGGACAGGATAAATTCACCCCTCCACTTT
TRBJ2-3	TRBV11-2	NA	TRBD2	CASSPRTTSGGPDTQYF	TGTGCCAGCAGCCCCCGCACGACTAGCGGGGGTCCAGATACGCAGTATTTT
TRBJ1-2	TRBV6-5	NA	NA	CASGRGNYGYTF	TGTGCCAGCGGTCGGGGTAACTATGGCTACACCTTC
TRBJ1-6	TRBV5-1	few	TRBD1	CASSRQGNSPLHF	TGCGCCAGCAGCCGACAGGGCAATTCACCCCTCCACTTT
TRBJ1-2	TRBV7-8	NA	NA	CASSFTQGPTNYGYTF	TGTGCCAGCAGCTTTACACAGGGACCGACTAACTATGGCTACACCTTC
TRBJ1-1	TRBV7-8	NA	NA	CASSPPGHPNTEAFF	TGTGCCAGCAGCCCCCCGGGACACCCGAACACTGAAGCTTTCTTT
TRBJ1-1	TRBV27	NA	NA	CASSYQGFVNTEAFF	TGTGCCAGCAGTTATCAGGGGTTTGTGAACACTGAAGCTTTCTTT